A single TCR beta chain is shown here with its context. Antigen specificity is unknown. This sample was included in a study of long-term antiretroviral therapy in people with HIV. V lost 3 bases, J lost 2 bases, and 18 bases lay in between. The CDR3 has 16 residues. From germline, CDR1 is SGDLS and CDR2 YYNGEE. Whole-study results and caveats: Although diversity increased after ART, it remained lower than in transplant donor controls.

Each participant with HIV received care in the United States. A v3.0 immunoSEQ assay was performed at survey level. Libraries were prepared by immunoSEQ multiplex PCR; TCRdb keeps only in-frame clonotypes and omits some of them. The sample carries about 48,000 clones, under 90% recorded once. The genes are TRBV9 and TRBJ2-7, with unresolved D. The sequencing used unsorted PBMCs, collected 0.8 years after starting antiretroviral therapy. The receptor's source is a woman between 18 and 29 years old with HIV. CDR3 nucleotides: TGTGCCAGCAGCGGGCGACAAGGGAACCCCCCCTACGAGCAGTACTTC. It specifies CASSGRQGNPPYEQYF. The entire variable domain, with the rest obtained from reference TRBV9 and TRBJ2-7, is as follows: DSGVTQTPKHLITATGQRVTLRCSPRSGDLSVYWYQQSLDQGLQFLIQYYNGEERAKGNILERFSAQQFPDLHSELNLSSLELGDSALYFCASSGRQGNPPYEQYFGPGTRLTVT.